The TCR beta chain under discussion was sequenced for a study of blood T cells in healthy people across ages. Overall study results and limits: Long-lived donors exceeded aged donors in naive CD4+ cells and diversity. Researchers judged that diversity estimates from one million T cells fell short of true values.

Together with a sample-barcoded 5' primer, a J-beta primer mix was included in a second PCR lasting about 7 to 11 cycles. Each cDNA molecule was tagged by a template-switch adaptor with 12 random nucleotides. TCRdb fed the 5' RACE reads into MiXCR, producing one record per CDR3 protein. The table lists about 670,000 distinct CDR3 sequences, 35% to 50% of them singletons. Per germline, CDR1 SQVTM and CDR2 ANQGSEA. V lost 6 bases and J lost 4; bases outside the gene matches: 8. CDR3 size: 13 residues. Isolation per sample recovered at least 6 million PBMCs. With respect to this clonotype: Its antigen remains unidentified.

Sample: blood. The rearrangement links TRBV29-1 to TRBJ1-2; 7 bases line up with TRBD1. The sequence derives from a man at least 80 years old in good health. The CDR3 spells CSVDRQGSYGYTF. In DNA, the CDR3 is TGCAGCGTGGACCGACAGGGCAGCTATGGCTACACCTTC. Full variable domain (rest looked up from reference TRBV29-1 and TRBJ1-2): SAVISQKPSRDICQRGTSLTIQCQVDSQVTMMFWYRQQPGQSLTLIATANQGSEATYESGFVIDKFPISRPNLTFSTLTVSNMSPEDSSIYLCSVDRQGSYGYTFGSGTRLTVV.